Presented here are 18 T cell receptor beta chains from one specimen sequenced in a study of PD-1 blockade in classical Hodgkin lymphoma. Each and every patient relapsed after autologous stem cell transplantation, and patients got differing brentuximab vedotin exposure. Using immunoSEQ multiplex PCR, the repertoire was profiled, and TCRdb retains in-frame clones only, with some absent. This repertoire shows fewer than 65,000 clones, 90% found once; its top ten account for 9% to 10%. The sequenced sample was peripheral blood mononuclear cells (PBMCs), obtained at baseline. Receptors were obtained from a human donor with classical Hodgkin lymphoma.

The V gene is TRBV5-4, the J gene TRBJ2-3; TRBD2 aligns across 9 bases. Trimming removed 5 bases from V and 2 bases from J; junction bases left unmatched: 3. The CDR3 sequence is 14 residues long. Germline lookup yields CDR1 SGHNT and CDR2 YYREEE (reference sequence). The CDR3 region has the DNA TGTGCCAGCAGAAAGGGACTAGCCACAGATACGCAGTATTTT. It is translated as CASRKGLATDTQYF. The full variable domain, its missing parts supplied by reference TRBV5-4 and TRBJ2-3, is ETGVTQSPTHLIKTRGQQVTLRCSSQSGHNTVSWYQQALGQGPQFIFQYYREEENGRGNFPPRFSGLQFPNYSSELNVNALELDDSALYLCASRKGLATDTQYFGPGTRLTVL.

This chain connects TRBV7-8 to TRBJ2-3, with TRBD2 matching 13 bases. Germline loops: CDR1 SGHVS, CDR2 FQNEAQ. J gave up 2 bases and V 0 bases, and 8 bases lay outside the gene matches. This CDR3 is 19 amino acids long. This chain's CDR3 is CASSLARGGTSGNTDTQYF. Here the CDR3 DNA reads TGTGCCAGCAGCTTAGCAAGAGGGGGGACTAGCGGGAACACAGATACGCAGTATTTT.

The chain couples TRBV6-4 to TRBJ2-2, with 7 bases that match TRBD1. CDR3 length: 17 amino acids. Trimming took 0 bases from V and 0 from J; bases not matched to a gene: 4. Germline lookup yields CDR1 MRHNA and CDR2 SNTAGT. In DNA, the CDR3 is TGTGCCAGCAGTGACTCGGACAGGCTAGCGAACACCGGGGAGCTGTTTTTT. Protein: CASSDSDRLANTGELFF.

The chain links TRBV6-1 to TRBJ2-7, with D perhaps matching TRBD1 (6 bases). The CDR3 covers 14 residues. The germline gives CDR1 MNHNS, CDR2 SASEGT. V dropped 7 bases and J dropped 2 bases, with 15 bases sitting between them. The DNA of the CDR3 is TGTGCCAGCAACCTACAGGGTAGGGCCTACGAGCAGTACTTC. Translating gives CASNLQGRAYEQYF.

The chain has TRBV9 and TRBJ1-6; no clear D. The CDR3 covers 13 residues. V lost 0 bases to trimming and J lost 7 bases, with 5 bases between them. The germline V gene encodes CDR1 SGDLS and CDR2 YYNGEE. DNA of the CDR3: TGTGCCAGCAGCGTAGGTGGGAATTCACCCCTCCACTTT. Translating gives CASSVGGNSPLHF. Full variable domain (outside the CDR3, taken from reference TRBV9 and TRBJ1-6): DSGVTQTPKHLITATGQRVTLRCSPRSGDLSVYWYQQSLDQGLQFLIQYYNGEERAKGNILERFSAQQFPDLHSELNLSSLELGDSALYFCASSVGGNSPLHFGNGTRLTVT.

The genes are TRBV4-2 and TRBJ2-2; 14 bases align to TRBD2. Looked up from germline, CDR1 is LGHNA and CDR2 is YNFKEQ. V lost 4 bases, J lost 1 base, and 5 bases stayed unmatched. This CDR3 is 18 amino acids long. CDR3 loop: CASSPGLAGGQNTGELFF. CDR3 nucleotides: TGTGCCAGCAGCCCTGGACTAGCGGGAGGTCAGAACACCGGGGAGCTGTTTTTT.

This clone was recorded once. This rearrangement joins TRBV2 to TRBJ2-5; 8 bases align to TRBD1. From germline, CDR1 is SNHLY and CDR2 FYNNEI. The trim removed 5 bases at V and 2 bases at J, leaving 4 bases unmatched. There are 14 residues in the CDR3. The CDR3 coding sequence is TGTGCCAGCAGTCCCCAGGGGGCTCAAGAGACCCAGTACTTC. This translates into CASSPQGAQETQYF.

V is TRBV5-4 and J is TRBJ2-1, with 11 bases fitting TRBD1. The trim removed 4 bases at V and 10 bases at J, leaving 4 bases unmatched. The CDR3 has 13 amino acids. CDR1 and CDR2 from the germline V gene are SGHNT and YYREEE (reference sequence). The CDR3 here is CASSGGQGGEQFF. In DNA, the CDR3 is TGTGCCAGCAGCGGGGGACAGGGGGGCGAGCAGTTCTTC.

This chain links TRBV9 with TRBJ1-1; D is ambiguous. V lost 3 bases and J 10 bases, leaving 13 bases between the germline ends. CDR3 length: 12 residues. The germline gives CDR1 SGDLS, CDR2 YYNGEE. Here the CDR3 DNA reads TGTGCCAGCAGCGGCCCGGCAACGGGAGCTTTCTTT. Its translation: CASSGPATGAFF.

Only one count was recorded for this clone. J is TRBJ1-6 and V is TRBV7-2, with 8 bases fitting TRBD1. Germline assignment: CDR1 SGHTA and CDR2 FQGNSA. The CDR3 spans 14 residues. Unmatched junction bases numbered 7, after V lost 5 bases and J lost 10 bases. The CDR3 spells CASSQQGVRSPLHF. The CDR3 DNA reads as TGTGCCAGCAGCCAACAGGGGGTCAGATCACCCCTCCACTTT.

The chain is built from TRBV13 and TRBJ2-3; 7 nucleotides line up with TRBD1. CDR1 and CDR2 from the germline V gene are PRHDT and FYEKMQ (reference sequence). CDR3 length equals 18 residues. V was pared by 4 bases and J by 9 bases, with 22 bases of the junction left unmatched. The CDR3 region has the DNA TGTGCCAGCAGCTCCCCGGGACAGTTCATTATAGGGCAAGGAACGCAGTATTTT. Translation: CASSSPGQFIIGQGTQYF.

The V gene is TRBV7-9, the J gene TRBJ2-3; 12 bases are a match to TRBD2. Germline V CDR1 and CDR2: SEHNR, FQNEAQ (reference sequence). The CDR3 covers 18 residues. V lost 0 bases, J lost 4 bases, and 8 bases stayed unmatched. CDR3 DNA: TGTGCCAGCAGCTTAGCGCGACTAGCGGGAGTCGCGGCAGATACGCAGTATTTT. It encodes CASSLARLAGVAADTQYF.

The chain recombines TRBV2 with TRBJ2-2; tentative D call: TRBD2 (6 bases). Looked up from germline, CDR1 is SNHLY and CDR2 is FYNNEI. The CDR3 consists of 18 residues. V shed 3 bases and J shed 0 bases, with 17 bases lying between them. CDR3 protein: CASSDFPGLLSNTGELFF. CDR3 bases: TGTGCCAGCAGTGATTTCCCGGGACTCCTGTCGAACACCGGGGAGCTGTTTTTT.

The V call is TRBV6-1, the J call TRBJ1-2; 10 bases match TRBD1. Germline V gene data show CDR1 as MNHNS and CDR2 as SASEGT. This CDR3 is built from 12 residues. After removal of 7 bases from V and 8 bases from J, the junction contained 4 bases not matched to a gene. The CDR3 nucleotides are TGTGCCAGCATGAGGGACAGGGGAGGCTACACCTTC. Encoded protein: CASMRDRGGYTF.

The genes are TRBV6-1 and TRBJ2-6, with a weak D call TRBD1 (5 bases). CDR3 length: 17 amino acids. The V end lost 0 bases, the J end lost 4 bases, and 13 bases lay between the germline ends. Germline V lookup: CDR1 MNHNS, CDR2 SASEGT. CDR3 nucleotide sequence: TGTGCCAGCAGTGAAGCGCGTCTCAGGGCAGGGGCCAACGTCCTGACTTTC. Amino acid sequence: CASSEARLRAGANVLTF.

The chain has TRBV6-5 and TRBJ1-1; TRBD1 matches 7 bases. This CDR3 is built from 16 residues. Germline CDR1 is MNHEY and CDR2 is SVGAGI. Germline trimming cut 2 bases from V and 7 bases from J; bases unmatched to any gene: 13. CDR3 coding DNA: TGTGCCAGCAGTTACGCCGCGGACAGGCCGTGGGTTGAAGCTTTCTTT. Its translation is CASSYAADRPWVEAFF.

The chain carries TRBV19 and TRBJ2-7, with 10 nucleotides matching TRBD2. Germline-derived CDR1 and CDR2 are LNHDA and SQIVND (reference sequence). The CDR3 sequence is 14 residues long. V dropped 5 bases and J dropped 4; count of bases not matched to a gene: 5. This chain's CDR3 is CASSVGLAAYEQYF. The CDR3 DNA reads TGTGCCAGTAGTGTCGGACTAGCGGCGTACGAGCAGTACTTC. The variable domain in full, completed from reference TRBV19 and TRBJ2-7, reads DGGITQSPKYLFRKEGQNVTLSCEQNLNHDAMYWYRQDPGQGLRLIYYSQIVNDFQKGDIAEGYSVSREKKESFPLTVTSAQKNPTAFYLCASSVGLAAYEQYFGPGTRLTVT.

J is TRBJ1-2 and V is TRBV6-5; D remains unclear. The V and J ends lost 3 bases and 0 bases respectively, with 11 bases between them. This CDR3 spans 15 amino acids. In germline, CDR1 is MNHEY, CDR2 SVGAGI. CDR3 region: CASSYDSEPNYGYTF. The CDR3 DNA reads TGTGCCAGCAGTTATGACTCCGAACCTAACTATGGCTACACCTTC.